The entry that follows covers one T cell receptor beta chain sequence. Original methodology: Estimated nucleated cell counts came from reference gene primer amplification. Assay: immunoSEQ multiplex PCR; the TCRdb copy retains only in-frame clones and omits some. V, J and clone size reflect that table, while D and trimming were determined from the DNA. The sample holds 55,000 to 85,000 clones, about 73% seen once. The sample comes from a study of blood T cell repertoires in COVID-19. Study background: Material from acute and convalescent COVID-19 was sourced from the United States, Italy and Spain. From T cells, B-cell-depleted T cells, or PBMCs came the material, which was cDNA or gDNA.

V dropped 5 bases and J dropped 7 bases, with 7 bases sitting between them. Looked up from germline, CDR1 is SGHTA and CDR2 is FQGNSA. The CDR3 totals 11 residues. The source of this sequence is a man aged 55 to 70 with acute or convalescent COVID-19. The sequencing input was peripheral blood. The chain carries TRBV7-2 and TRBJ2-3; D is unresolved. In nucleotides, the CDR3 is TGTGCCAGCAGCGCGTTTAATACGCAGTATTTT. Its protein is CASSAFNTQYF.